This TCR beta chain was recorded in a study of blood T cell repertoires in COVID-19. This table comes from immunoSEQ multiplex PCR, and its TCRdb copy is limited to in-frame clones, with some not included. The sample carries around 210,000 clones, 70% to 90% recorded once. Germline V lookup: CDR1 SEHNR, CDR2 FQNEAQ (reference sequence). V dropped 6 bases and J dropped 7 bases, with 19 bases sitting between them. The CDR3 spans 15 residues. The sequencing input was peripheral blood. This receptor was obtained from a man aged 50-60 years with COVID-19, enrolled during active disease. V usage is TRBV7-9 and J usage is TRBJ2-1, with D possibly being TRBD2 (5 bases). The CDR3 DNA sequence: TGTGCCAGCAGGCTCTCCTTCGAGGGTAATAATGAGCAGTTCTTC. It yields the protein CASRLSFEGNNEQFF.